The 22 T cell receptor beta chains below all came from one sample that was sequenced in a study of blood T cell repertoires in COVID-19. Assay used: immunoSEQ multiplex PCR; TCRdb lists only in-frame clones, some missing. Among some 150,000 clones listed, around four fifths were seen once. Sequenced sample: PBMCs or T cells enriched from blood (not recorded which). All receptors derive from a woman aged 40 to 50 who had recovered from COVID-19.

V gene TRBV18 combines with J gene TRBJ2-3, with TRBD2 matching over 12 bases. Germline-derived CDR1 and CDR2 are KGHSH and LQKENI. CDR3 length equals 18 residues. Trimming removed 1 base from V and 2 bases from J; junction bases left unmatched: 7. The CDR3 nucleotides are TGTGCCAGCTCACCACGGGACTCTAGCGGGGGGGTCACAGATACGCAGTATTTT. Residues: CASSPRDSSGGVTDTQYF. Full variable domain (rest looked up from reference TRBV18 and TRBJ2-3): NAGVMQNPRHLVRRRGQEARLRCSPMKGHSHVYWYRQLPEEGLKFMVYLQKENIIDESGMPKERFSAEFPKEGPSILRIQQVVRGDSAAYFCASSPRDSSGGVTDTQYFGPGTRLTVL.

CDR3 loop: CAWSVRGSYNEQFF. Here the CDR3 DNA reads TGTGCCTGGAGTGTACGAGGATCCTACAATGAGCAGTTCTTC. The V gene is TRBV30, the J gene TRBJ2-1; D remains ambiguous. The CDR3 consists of 14 residues. The V gene lost 0 bases and the J gene lost 1 base, with 7 bases spanning the gap. CDR1 GTSNPN and CDR2 SVGIG come from the germline V gene (reference sequence). Filled out from reference TRBV30 and TRBJ2-1, the complete variable domain reads SQTIHQWPATLVQPVGSPLSLECTVEGTSNPNLYWYRQAAGRGLQLLFYSVGIGQISSEVPQNLSASRPQDRQFILSSKKLLLSDSGFYLCAWSVRGSYNEQFFGPGTRLTVL.

The chain joins TRBV13 to TRBJ2-5; TRBD2 aligns across 8 bases. Unmatched junction bases numbered 11, after V lost 6 bases and J lost 5 bases. Germline V gene lookup returns CDR1 PRHDT and CDR2 FYEKMQ (reference sequence). The CDR3 sequence is 15 residues long. CDR3 protein: CASSTRTSRPETQYF. DNA of the CDR3: TGTGCCAGCAGTACCCGGACTAGCCGCCCGGAGACCCAGTACTTC.

The gene calls are TRBV14 and TRBJ1-6; the D gene is possibly TRBD1 (5 bases). The germline gives CDR1 SGHDN, CDR2 FVKESK. The V gene lost 4 bases and the J gene lost 8 bases, with 9 bases spanning the gap. This CDR3 has 13 amino acids. CDR3 in DNA: TGTGCCAGCAGCCCCTCGACAGATTCACCCCTCCACTTT. Translating it yields CASSPSTDSPLHF.

In DNA form, the CDR3 reads TGTGCCAGTAGTACTGGACTAGCGGGGGCCCACTCCTACAATGAGCAGTTCTTC. Its protein product is CASSTGLAGAHSYNEQFF. V and J are TRBV19 and TRBJ2-1; 13 bases fit TRBD2. CDR1 and CDR2 from the germline V gene are LNHDA and SQIVND (reference sequence). This CDR3 contains 18 residues. V shed 4 bases, J shed 0 bases, and the junction held 6 bases outside the gene matches.

The chain employs TRBV5-5 and TRBJ1-3, with D possibly TRBD1 on 6 matching bases. Between the trimmed V and J ends, which lost 0 bases and 8 bases, there was a span of 15 bases. Germline lookup yields CDR1 SGHKS and CDR2 YYEKEE (reference sequence). This CDR3 comprises 15 residues. DNA of the CDR3: TGTGCCAGCAGCTTGGAACAGGGAAGTCGTGACACCATATATTTT. Encoded protein: CASSLEQGSRDTIYF.

This chain uses TRBV5-1 with TRBJ2-5; 7 bases are a match to TRBD2. V lost 0 bases and J lost 4; bases outside the gene matches: 3. CDR3 length: 14 amino acids. CDR1 SGHRS and CDR2 YFSETQ come from the germline V gene. CDR3 sequence (DNA): TGCGCCAGCAGCTTGGACGGGGGGAGAGAGACCCAGTACTTC. Its translation is CASSLDGGRETQYF.

J is TRBJ2-5 and V is TRBV5-5; 8 bases agree with TRBD2. Germline trimming cut 3 bases from V and 4 bases from J; bases unmatched to any gene: 8. Per the germline V gene, CDR1 is SGHKS and CDR2 is YYEKEE (reference sequence). This CDR3 is built from 15 residues. The DNA for the CDR3 is TGTGCCAGCAGCTCTGGAGCGGGAGTGGGAGAGACCCAGTACTTC. Amino acids: CASSSGAGVGETQYF.

V and J are TRBV15 and TRBJ2-1, with 9 bases aligning to TRBD1. CDR1 and CDR2 (germline): LNHNV, YYDKDF (reference sequence). This CDR3 contains 16 residues. V lost 5 bases and J lost 3; bases outside the gene matches: 8. Here the CDR3 DNA reads TGTGCCACCAGCCCCCGGCCGGGACAGGGCTACAATGAGCAGTTCTTC. This sequence encodes CATSPRPGQGYNEQFF. Full variable domain (missing parts from reference TRBV15 and TRBJ2-1): DAMVIQNPRYQVTQFGKPVTLSCSQTLNHNVMYWYQQKSSQAPKLLFHYYDKDFNNEADTPDNFQSRRPNTSFCFLDIRSPGLGDTAMYLCATSPRPGQGYNEQFFGPGTRLTVL.

This chain connects TRBV20-1 to TRBJ2-1, with D possibly TRBD2 on 5 matching bases. Trimming removed 3 bases at V and 9 bases at J, with 18 bases between. There are 14 residues in the CDR3. The germline gives CDR1 DFQATT, CDR2 SNEGSKA (reference sequence). The CDR3 sequence is CSASDGVTRREQFF. The CDR3, as DNA: TGCAGTGCTAGTGACGGGGTCACGAGGCGTGAGCAGTTCTTC.

The V and J genes are TRBV4-1 and TRBJ2-7; 8 bases are a match to TRBD2. Germline values: CDR1 MGHRA, CDR2 YSYEKL. The junction had 6 bases not matched to a gene; V was cut back by 4 bases and J by 1 base. This CDR3 has 15 residues. CDR3 in amino acids: CASSLTTSESYEQYF. CDR3 nucleotides: TGCGCCAGCAGCCTGACGACTAGCGAGTCCTACGAGCAGTACTTC.

The chain uses TRBV6-6 and TRBJ2-3; 13 bases agree with TRBD2. CDR1 is MNHNY and CDR2 is SVGAGI in the germline V gene (reference sequence). V shed 5 bases and J 0 bases; nucleotides not matched to a gene: 8. CDR3 length equals 18 residues. As DNA, the CDR3 is TGTGCCAGCAGTCCCCTTGCGGGACTAGCGGGGAGCACAGATACGCAGTATTTT. It is translated as CASSPLAGLAGSTDTQYF.

At least ten counts were recorded for this clone. The V and J genes are TRBV9 and TRBJ1-5, with TRBD1 matching over 8 bases. Germline-derived CDR1 and CDR2 are SGDLS and YYNGEE. The CDR3 runs 15 residues. The V gene end was trimmed by 4 bases and the J gene end by 3 bases; junction bases not matched to a gene: 6. The CDR3 reads CASSFGTGPNQPQHF. The CDR3 DNA sequence: TGTGCCAGCAGCTTCGGGACAGGACCCAATCAGCCCCAGCATTTT.

The chain combines TRBV15 with TRBJ2-2, with a tentative D call TRBD2 (6 bases). Germline V CDR1 and CDR2: LNHNV, YYDKDF (reference sequence). V was clipped by 2 bases and J by 5 bases, with 15 bases between them. CDR3 size: 16 residues. Here the CDR3 DNA reads TGTGCCACCAGCAGATCCCGGGGAGGCCAAACCGGGGAGCTGTTTTTT. This sequence encodes CATSRSRGGQTGELFF.

CDR3 sequence reads: CASSRHRSLGGRANVLTF. The CDR3 nucleotides are TGTGCCAGCAGCCGTCATCGATCTTTGGGAGGCAGGGCCAACGTCCTGACTTTC. The chain is built from TRBV7-8 and TRBJ2-6; perhaps TRBD2 as D (6 bases). This CDR3 is 18 amino acids long. Trimming took off 5 bases at V and 5 bases at J, with 22 bases between the two ends. The germline gives CDR1 SGHVS, CDR2 FQNEAQ. Using reference TRBV7-8 and TRBJ2-6 for the parts outside the CDR3, the full variable domain is GAGVSQSPRYKVAKRGQDVALRCDPISGHVSLFWYQQALGQGPEFLTYFQNEAQLDKSGLPSDRFFAERPEGSVSTLKIQRTQQEDSAVYLCASSRHRSLGGRANVLTFGAGSRLTVL.

The rearrangement joins TRBV9 to TRBJ2-1, with 8 nucleotides matching TRBD2. CDR1 is SGDLS, CDR2 YYNGEE, per germline. The ends lost 3 bases at V and 3 bases at J; junction bases unmatched: 2. The CDR3 spans 14 residues. In nucleotides, the CDR3 is TGTGCCAGCAGCGCGGGGGGGCTCTACAATGAGCAGTTCTTC. Encoded protein: CASSAGGLYNEQFF.

The CDR3 DNA sequence: TGCGCCAGCAGCTTGGTACAGGGGGAAAATTCACCCCTCCACTTT. Protein sequence: CASSLVQGENSPLHF. The rearrangement joins TRBV5-1 to TRBJ1-6; 8 positions agree with TRBD1. The length of the CDR3 is 15 residues. With 0 bases clipped from V and 7 bases from J, the junction kept 3 bases outside the gene matches. Per germline, CDR1 SGHRS and CDR2 YFSETQ.

This chain joins TRBV4-1 and TRBJ1-3, with TRBD1 identical over 7 bases. The junction had 9 bases not matched to a gene; V was cut back by 1 base and J by 3 bases. The CDR3 extends over 17 amino acids. Germline lookup yields CDR1 MGHRA and CDR2 YSYEKL. CDR3 amino acids: CASSQGLTRGYGNTIYF. The CDR3 DNA follows: TGCGCCAGCAGCCAAGGACTAACCAGGGGGTATGGAAACACCATATATTTT.

J is TRBJ2-4 and V is TRBV3-1 (or the pseudogene TRBV3-2), with 10 bases matching TRBD2. From germline, CDR1 is LGHDT and CDR2 YNNKEL (reference sequence). The CDR3 has 21 amino acids. V lost 1 base to trimming and J lost 3 bases; unmatched junction nucleotides: 18. The CDR3 region is CASSQGLLNGVAGGGKNIQYF. In nucleotides, the CDR3 is TGTGCCAGCAGCCAAGGACTCCTGAATGGGGTAGCGGGAGGAGGCAAAAACATTCAGTACTTC.

V and J are TRBV7-9 and TRBJ1-1; TRBD1 aligns across 11 bases. The CDR3 is 15 amino acids. Germline loops: CDR1 SEHNR, CDR2 FQNEAQ (reference sequence). V shed 5 bases and J 4 bases; nucleotides not matched to a gene: 6. The CDR3 sequence is CASSLGTGGFTEAFF. Written as DNA, the CDR3 is TGTGCCAGCAGCCTAGGGACAGGGGGGTTCACTGAAGCTTTCTTT.

The count of this clone is one. The rearrangement uses TRBV20-1 and TRBJ2-5; 8 positions match TRBD2. Germline-derived CDR1 and CDR2 are DFQATT and SNEGSKA (reference sequence). The CDR3 has 14 residues. The J segment lost 5 bases and the V segment lost 3 bases, leaving 8 bases of the junction unmatched. Here the CDR3 DNA reads TGCAGTGCTAGTGCGGGGGGTCGATCGGAGACCCAGTACTTC. Protein sequence: CSASAGGRSETQYF.

The rearrangement joins TRBV25-1 to TRBJ1-2; D may be TRBD1 (6 bases). Germline V gene lookup returns CDR1 MGHDK and CDR2 SYGVNS. This CDR3 has 13 residues. The V and J ends lost 5 bases and 4 bases respectively, with 11 bases between them. The CDR3 DNA follows: TGTGCCAGCAGTAAGGACAGTCTCTATGGCTACACCTTC. Its protein product is CASSKDSLYGYTF.